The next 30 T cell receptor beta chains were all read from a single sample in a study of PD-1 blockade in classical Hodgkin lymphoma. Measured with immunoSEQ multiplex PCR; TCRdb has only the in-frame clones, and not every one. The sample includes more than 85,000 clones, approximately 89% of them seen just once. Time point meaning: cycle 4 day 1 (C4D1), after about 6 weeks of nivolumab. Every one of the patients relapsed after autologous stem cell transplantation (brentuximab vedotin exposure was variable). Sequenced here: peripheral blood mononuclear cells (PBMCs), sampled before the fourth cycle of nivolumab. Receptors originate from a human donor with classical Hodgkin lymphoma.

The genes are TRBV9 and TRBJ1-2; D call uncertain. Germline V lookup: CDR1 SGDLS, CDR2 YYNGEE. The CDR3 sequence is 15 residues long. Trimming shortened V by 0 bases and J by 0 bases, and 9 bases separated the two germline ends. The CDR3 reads CASSVGRSPNYGYTF. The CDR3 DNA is TGTGCCAGCAGCGTAGGCAGGTCCCCTAACTATGGCTACACCTTC.

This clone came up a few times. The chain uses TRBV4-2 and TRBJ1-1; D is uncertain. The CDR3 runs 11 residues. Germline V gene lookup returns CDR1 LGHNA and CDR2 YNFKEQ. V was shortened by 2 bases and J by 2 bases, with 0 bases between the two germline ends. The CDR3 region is CASSQNTEAFF. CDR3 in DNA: TGTGCCAGCAGCCAAAACACTGAAGCTTTCTTT.

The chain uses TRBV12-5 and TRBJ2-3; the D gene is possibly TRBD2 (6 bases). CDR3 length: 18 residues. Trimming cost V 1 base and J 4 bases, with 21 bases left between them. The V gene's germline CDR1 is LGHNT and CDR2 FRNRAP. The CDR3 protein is CASGLGRDSGLRPDTQYF. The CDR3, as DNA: TGTGCTAGTGGTTTGGGAAGGGACTCGGGACTCCGCCCAGATACGCAGTATTTT. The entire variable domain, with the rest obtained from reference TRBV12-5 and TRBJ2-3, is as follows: DARVTQTPRHKVTEMGQEVTMRCQPILGHNTVFWYRQTMMQGLELLAYFRNRAPLDDSGMPKDRFSAEMPDATLATLKIQPSEPRDSAVYFCASGLGRDSGLRPDTQYFGPGTRLTVL.

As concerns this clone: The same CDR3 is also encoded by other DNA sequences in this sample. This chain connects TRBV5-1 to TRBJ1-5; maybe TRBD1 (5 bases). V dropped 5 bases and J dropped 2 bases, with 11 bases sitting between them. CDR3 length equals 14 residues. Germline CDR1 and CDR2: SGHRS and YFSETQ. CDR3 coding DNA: TGCGCCAGCAGTCCCGGGGGTGGCAATCAGCCCCAGCATTTT. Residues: CASSPGGGNQPQHF.

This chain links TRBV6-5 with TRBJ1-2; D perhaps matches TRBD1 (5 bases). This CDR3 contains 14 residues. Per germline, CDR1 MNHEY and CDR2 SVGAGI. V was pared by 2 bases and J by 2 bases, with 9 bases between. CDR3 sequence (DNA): TGTGCCAGCAGTTACGGGACGGCGAACTATGGCTACACCTTC. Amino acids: CASSYGTANYGYTF.

DNA for the CDR3: TGTGCCAGCAGTCCAACTAGCGGGGCCAACAATGAGCAGTTCTTC. Protein product: CASSPTSGANNEQFF. J is TRBJ2-1 and V is TRBV27; 10 nucleotides line up with TRBD2. Germline lookup yields CDR1 MNHEY and CDR2 SMNVEV (reference sequence). The CDR3 sequence is 15 residues long. Germline trimming cut 5 bases from V and 5 bases from J; bases unmatched to any gene: 6.

For the CDR3, the DNA is TGTGCCAGCTCACCGACTAGCGGGAATGAGCAGTTCTTC. Translating gives CASSPTSGNEQFF. V is TRBV18 and J is TRBJ2-1; 10 nucleotides agree with TRBD2. Germline lookup yields CDR1 KGHSH and CDR2 LQKENI. V lost 3 bases and J lost 7; bases outside the gene matches: 0. CDR3 length: 13 residues.

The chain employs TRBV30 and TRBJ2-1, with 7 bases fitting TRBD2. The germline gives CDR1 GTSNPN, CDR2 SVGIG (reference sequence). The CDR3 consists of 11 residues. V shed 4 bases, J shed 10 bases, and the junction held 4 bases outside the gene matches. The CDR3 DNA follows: TGTGCCTGGACTAGCGGAAACGAGCAGTTCTTC. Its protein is CAWTSGNEQFF.

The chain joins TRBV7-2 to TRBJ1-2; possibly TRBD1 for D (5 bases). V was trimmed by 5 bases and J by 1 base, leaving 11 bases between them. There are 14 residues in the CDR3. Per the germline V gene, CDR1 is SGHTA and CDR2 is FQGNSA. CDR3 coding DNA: TGTGCCAGCAGCCTTGGGGGGTATAACTATGGCTACACCTTC. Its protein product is CASSLGGYNYGYTF.

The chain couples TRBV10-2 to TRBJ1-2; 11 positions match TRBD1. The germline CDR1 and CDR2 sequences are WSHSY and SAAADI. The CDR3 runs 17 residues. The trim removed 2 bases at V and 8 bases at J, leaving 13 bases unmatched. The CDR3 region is CASSERRPRDRGYGYTF. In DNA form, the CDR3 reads TGCGCCAGCAGTGAGAGAAGGCCGAGGGACAGGGGGTACGGCTACACCTTC.

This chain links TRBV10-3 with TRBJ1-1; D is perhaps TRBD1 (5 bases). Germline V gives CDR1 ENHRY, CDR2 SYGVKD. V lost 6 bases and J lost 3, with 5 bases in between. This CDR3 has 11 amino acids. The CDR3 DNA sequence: TGTGCCATCAGACAGGACACTGAAGCTTTCTTT. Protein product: CAIRQDTEAFF.

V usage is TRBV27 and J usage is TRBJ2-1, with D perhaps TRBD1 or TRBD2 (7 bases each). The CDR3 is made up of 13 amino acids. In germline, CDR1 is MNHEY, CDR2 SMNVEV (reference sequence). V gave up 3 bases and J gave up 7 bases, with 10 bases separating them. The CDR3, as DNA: TGTGCCAGCAGTTTCCAGGGGGGGAATGAGCAGTTCTTC. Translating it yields CASSFQGGNEQFF.

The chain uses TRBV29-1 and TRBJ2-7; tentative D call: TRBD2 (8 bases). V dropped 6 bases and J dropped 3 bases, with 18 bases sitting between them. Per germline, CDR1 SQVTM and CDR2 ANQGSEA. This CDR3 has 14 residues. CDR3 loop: CSVATGSGSYEQYF. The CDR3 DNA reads TGCAGCGTAGCGACAGGGAGCGGGAGCTACGAGCAGTACTTC.

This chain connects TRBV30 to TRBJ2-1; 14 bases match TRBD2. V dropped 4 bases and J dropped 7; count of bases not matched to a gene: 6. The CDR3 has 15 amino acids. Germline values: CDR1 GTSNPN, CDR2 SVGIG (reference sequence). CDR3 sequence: CAWKVGTSGRNEQFF. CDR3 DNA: TGTGCCTGGAAAGTTGGGACTAGCGGGAGAAATGAGCAGTTCTTC.

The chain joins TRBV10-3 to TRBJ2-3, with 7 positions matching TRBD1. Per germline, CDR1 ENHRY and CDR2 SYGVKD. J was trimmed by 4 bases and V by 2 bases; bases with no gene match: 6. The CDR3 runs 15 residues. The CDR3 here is CAISELGTAADTQYF. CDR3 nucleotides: TGTGCCATCAGTGAGCTCGGGACAGCCGCAGATACGCAGTATTTT.

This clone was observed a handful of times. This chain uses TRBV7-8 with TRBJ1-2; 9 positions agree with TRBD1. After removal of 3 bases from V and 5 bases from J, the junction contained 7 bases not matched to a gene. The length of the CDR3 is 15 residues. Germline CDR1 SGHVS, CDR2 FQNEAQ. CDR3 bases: TGTGCCAGCAGCTTGGGGACAGGGCCTGGGTATGGCTACACCTTC. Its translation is CASSLGTGPGYGYTF.

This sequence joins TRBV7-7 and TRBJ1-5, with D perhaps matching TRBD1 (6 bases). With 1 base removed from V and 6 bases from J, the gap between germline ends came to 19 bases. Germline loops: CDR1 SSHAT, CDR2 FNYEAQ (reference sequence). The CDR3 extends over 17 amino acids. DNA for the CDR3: TGTGCCAGCAGCTTAGTCTCCGGGGGGGGGCAGCTTCAGCCCCAGCATTTT. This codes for CASSLVSGGGQLQPQHF.

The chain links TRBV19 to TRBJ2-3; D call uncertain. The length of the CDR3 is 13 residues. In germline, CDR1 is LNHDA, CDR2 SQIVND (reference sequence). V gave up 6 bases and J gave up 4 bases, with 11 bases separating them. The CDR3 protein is CASSPESADTQYF. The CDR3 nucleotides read TGTGCCAGTAGCCCGGAGAGCGCAGATACGCAGTATTTT.

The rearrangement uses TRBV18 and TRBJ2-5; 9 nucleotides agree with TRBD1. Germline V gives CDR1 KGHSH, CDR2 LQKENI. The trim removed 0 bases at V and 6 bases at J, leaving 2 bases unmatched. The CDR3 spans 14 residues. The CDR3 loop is CASSPPGTGKTQYF. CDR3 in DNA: TGTGCCAGCTCACCACCTGGGACAGGGAAGACCCAGTACTTC.

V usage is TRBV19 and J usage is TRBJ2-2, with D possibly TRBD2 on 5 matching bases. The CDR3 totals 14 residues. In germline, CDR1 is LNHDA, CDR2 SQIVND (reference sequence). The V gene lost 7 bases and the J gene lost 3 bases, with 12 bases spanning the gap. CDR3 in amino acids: CASTRKGDTGELFF. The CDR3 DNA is TGTGCCAGTACCCGGAAGGGAGACACCGGGGAGCTGTTTTTT.

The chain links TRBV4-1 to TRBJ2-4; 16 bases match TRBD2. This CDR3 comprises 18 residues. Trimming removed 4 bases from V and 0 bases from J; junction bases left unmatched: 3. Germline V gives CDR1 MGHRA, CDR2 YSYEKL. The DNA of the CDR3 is TGCGCCAGCAGCCCGGGACTAGCGGGAGGGCAAGCCAAAAACATTCAGTACTTC. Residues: CASSPGLAGGQAKNIQYF.

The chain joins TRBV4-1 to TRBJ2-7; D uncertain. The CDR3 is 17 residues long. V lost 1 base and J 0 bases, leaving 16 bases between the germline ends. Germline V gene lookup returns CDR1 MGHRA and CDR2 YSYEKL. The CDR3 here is CASSQALRARDSYEQYF. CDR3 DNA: TGCGCCAGCAGCCAAGCTCTTCGGGCCCGTGACTCCTACGAGCAGTACTTC.

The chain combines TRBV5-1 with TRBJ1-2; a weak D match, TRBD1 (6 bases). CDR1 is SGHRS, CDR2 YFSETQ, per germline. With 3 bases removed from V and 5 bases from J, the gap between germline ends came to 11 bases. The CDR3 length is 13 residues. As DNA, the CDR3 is TGCGCCAGCAGCTCGACAGGAAAGTATGGCTACACCTTC. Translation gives CASSSTGKYGYTF.

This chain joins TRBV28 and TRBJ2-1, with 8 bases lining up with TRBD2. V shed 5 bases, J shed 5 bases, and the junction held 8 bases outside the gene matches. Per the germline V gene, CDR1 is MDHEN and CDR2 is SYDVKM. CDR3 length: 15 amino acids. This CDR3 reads CASSPERERHNEQFF. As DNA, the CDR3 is TGTGCCAGCAGTCCTGAGCGGGAGAGGCACAATGAGCAGTTCTTC.

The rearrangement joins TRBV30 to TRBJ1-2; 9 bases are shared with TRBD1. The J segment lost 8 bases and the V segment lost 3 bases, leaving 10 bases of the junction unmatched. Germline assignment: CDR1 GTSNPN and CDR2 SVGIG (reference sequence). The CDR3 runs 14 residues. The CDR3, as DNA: TGTGCCTGGAGGGAAACAGGGGGCGCGGGCGGCTACACCTTC. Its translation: CAWRETGGAGGYTF.

The CDR3 region has the DNA TGCAGCGTTTCTGACGGGACTGGGGCCAACGTCCTGACTTTC. This sequence encodes CSVSDGTGANVLTF. The chain recombines TRBV29-1 with TRBJ2-6, with TRBD2 as a possible D gene (5 bases). The CDR3 is made up of 14 amino acids. The germline V gene has CDR1 SQVTM and CDR2 ANQGSEA. Deletions cut 5 bases from V and 2 bases from J, with 10 bases between.

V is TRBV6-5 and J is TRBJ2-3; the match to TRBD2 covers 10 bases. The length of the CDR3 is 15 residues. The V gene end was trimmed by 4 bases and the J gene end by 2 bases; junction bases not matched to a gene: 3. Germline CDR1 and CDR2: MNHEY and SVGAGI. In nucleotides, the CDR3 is TGTGCCAGCAGTTTCGGACTAGCGGACACAGATACGCAGTATTTT. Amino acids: CASSFGLADTDTQYF.

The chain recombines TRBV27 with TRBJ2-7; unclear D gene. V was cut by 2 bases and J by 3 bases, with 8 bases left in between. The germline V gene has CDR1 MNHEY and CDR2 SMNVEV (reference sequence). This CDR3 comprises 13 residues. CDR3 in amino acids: CASSLQEGYEQYF. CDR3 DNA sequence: TGTGCCAGCAGTTTACAGGAAGGCTACGAGCAGTACTTC.

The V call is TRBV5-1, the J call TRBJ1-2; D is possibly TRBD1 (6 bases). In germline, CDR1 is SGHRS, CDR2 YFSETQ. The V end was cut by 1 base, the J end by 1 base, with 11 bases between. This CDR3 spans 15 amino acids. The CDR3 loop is CASSLNRAFNYGYTF. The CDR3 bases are TGCGCCAGCAGCTTGAACAGGGCCTTTAACTATGGCTACACCTTC.

The chain's CDR3 is CASSLALGTGVGETQYF. In DNA form, the CDR3 reads TGTGCCAGCAGCTTGGCGTTGGGGACAGGGGTTGGAGAGACCCAGTACTTC. The chain joins TRBV5-6 to TRBJ2-5, with 10 bases aligning to TRBD1. Losses at the gene ends were 0 bases for V and 4 bases for J; bases not matched to a gene: 9. Germline assignment: CDR1 SGHDT and CDR2 YYEEEE. This CDR3 has 17 residues. Full variable domain (missing parts from reference TRBV5-6 and TRBJ2-5): DAGVTQSPTHLIKTRGQQVTLRCSPKSGHDTVSWYQQALGQGPQFIFQYYEEEERQRGNFPDRFSGHQFPNYSSELNVNALLLGDSALYLCASSLALGTGVGETQYFGPGTRLLVL.